The 23 T cell receptor beta chains below were found in one sample sequenced in a study of blood T cells in healthy people across ages. The authors ran a second PCR of about 7 to 12 cycles using a sample-barcoded 5' primer and a J-beta primer mix. TCRdb analysed the 5' RACE reads with MiXCR anew, one entry per CDR3 protein. The sample records some 1,800,000 distinct CDR3 sequences, more than 35% being singletons. Sequences were obtained from blood. These receptors originate from a human donor in good health.

V gene TRBV27 combines with J gene TRBJ1-2; possibly TRBD1 for D (6 bases). The germline gives CDR1 MNHEY, CDR2 SMNVEV (reference sequence). The CDR3 sequence is 15 residues long. The V and J ends lost 8 bases and 6 bases respectively, with 22 bases between them. CDR3 nucleotides: TGTGCCAGCCTCAAAAGGGGGAGGTTTACGGATGGCTACACCTTC. This sequence encodes CASLKRGRFTDGYTF.

J is TRBJ2-3 and V is TRBV6-1; D may be TRBD1 (5 bases). Germline assignment: CDR1 MNHNS and CDR2 SASEGT. The V gene lost 0 bases and the J gene lost 4 bases, with 11 bases spanning the gap. The CDR3 spans 15 residues. The CDR3 DNA sequence: TGTGCCAGCAGTGAAGCTCACAGGTCCGCAGATACGCAGTATTTT. Translating gives CASSEAHRSADTQYF.

V and J are TRBV9 and TRBJ1-2, with D possibly being TRBD1 (5 bases). V lost 0 bases and J 6 bases, leaving 15 bases between the germline ends. Looked up from germline, CDR1 is SGDLS and CDR2 is YYNGEE. The CDR3 is made up of 15 amino acids. The CDR3 sequence is CASSVGSGPYDGYTF. The CDR3 nucleotides are TGTGCCAGCAGCGTAGGATCGGGGCCCTATGATGGCTACACCTTC. Variable domain in full (rest from reference TRBV9 and TRBJ1-2): DSGVTQTPKHLITATGQRVTLRCSPRSGDLSVYWYQQSLDQGLQFLIQYYNGEERAKGNILERFSAQQFPDLHSELNLSSLELGDSALYFCASSVGSGPYDGYTFGSGTRLTVV.

The chain recombines TRBV10-3 with TRBJ1-1, with a weak D call TRBD1 (6 bases). The CDR3 is 14 residues long. V was trimmed by 0 bases and J by 7 bases, leaving 12 bases between them. Germline CDR1 ENHRY, CDR2 SYGVKD. The CDR3 spells CAISESTRGVEAFF. The CDR3 region has the DNA TGTGCCATCAGTGAGTCGACCAGGGGCGTTGAAGCTTTCTTT.

The chain has TRBV28 and TRBJ1-2; D perhaps matches TRBD1 (5 bases). Deletions cut 3 bases from V and 6 bases from J, with 14 bases between. This CDR3 is 14 amino acids long. Germline V gives CDR1 MDHEN, CDR2 SYDVKM. The CDR3 spells CASSFNTRGDGYTF. The CDR3 DNA follows: TGTGCCAGCAGTTTTAATACCAGAGGGGATGGCTACACCTTC.

This clonotype has a handful of counts. The chain has TRBV4-3 and TRBJ2-5; possible D gene TRBD2, 5 bases. The V end was cut by 1 base, the J end by 7 bases, with 19 bases between. This CDR3 comprises 16 residues. Germline V CDR1 and CDR2: LGHNA, YSLEER. The CDR3 protein is CASSQAQGLGRGTQYF. The CDR3 DNA is TGCGCCAGCAGCCAAGCTCAAGGACTGGGCCGGGGGACCCAGTACTTC.

This chain joins TRBV7-2 and TRBJ2-7, with 7 positions matching TRBD2. V trimming: 5 bases; J trimming: 4 bases; junction bases outside the gene matches: 8. Germline loops: CDR1 SGHTA, CDR2 FQGNSA. There are 14 residues in the CDR3. CDR3 amino acids: CASSRLGEGYEQYF. The CDR3 bases are TGTGCCAGCAGCCGGTTGGGGGAGGGATACGAGCAGTACTTC.

This clonotype showed up just a few times. V is TRBV2 and J is TRBJ2-4; D perhaps matches TRBD1 (6 bases). The V end lost 7 bases, the J end lost 0 bases, and 13 bases lay between the germline ends. Germline V CDR1 and CDR2: SNHLY, FYNNEI. The CDR3 loop spans 15 amino acids. This CDR3 is CASTRDILAKNIQYF. DNA for the CDR3: TGTGCCAGCACCCGGGACATCTTAGCCAAAAACATTCAGTACTTC. The full variable domain, rest sourced from reference TRBV2 and TRBJ2-4, is EPEVTQTPSHQVTQMGQEVILRCVPISNHLYFYWYRQILGQKVEFLVSFYNNEISEKSEIFDDQFSVERPDGSNFTLKIRSTKLEDSAMYFCASTRDILAKNIQYFGAGTRLSVL.

This clonotype was detected only a few times. CDR3 nucleotide sequence: TGTGCCACCAGTGACCATTTAAACCAGGGACTTCCCGGGGAGCTGTTTTTT. Its translation is CATSDHLNQGLPGELFF. The chain combines TRBV24-1 with TRBJ2-2; tentative D call: TRBD2 (6 bases). Trimming stripped 4 bases from V and 6 bases from J, with 20 bases between. The CDR3 loop spans 17 amino acids. CDR1 and CDR2 (germline): KGHDR, SFDVKD.

The rearrangement uses TRBV14 and TRBJ2-7, with D perhaps matching TRBD2 (6 bases). Per germline, CDR1 SGHDN and CDR2 FVKESK. The CDR3 contains 14 residues. V gave up 0 bases and J gave up 7 bases, with 13 bases separating them. The CDR3, as DNA: TGTGCCAGCAGCCAAGATGGCGGGGAGAATGAGCAGTACTTC. Protein sequence: CASSQDGGENEQYF.

V is TRBV3-1 and J is TRBJ2-3, with D perhaps TRBD2 (6 bases). V gave up 7 bases and J gave up 2 bases, with 19 bases separating them. The CDR3 consists of 16 residues. Germline V gene lookup returns CDR1 LGHDT and CDR2 YNNKEL (reference sequence). CDR3 sequence reads: CASTPFSSGPTDTQYF. In nucleotides, the CDR3 is TGTGCCAGCACCCCATTCTCCAGCGGGCCCACAGATACGCAGTATTTT.

This clonotype was picked up a small number of times. V usage is TRBV5-1 and J usage is TRBJ2-7; a weak D match, TRBD2 (5 bases). The CDR3 contains 13 residues. V was shortened by 0 bases and J by 6 bases, with 10 bases between the two germline ends. Germline V gene lookup returns CDR1 SGHRS and CDR2 YFSETQ. In nucleotides, the CDR3 is TGCGCCAGCAGCTTGGCCCTCGGGGTCGAGCAGTACTTC. Translating it yields CASSLALGVEQYF.

The chain joins TRBV10-3 to TRBJ1-5, with a weak D call TRBD1 (6 bases). V was trimmed by 4 bases and J by 3 bases, leaving 13 bases between them. The CDR3 extends over 15 amino acids. CDR1 and CDR2 from the germline V gene are ENHRY and SYGVKD. The chain's CDR3 is CAISAYEGVNQPQHF. DNA of the CDR3: TGTGCCATCAGTGCCTATGAGGGGGTCAATCAGCCCCAGCATTTT.

The chain uses TRBV6-2 or TRBV6-3 and TRBJ1-2, with TRBD1 as a possible D gene (5 bases). Trimming left V 2 bases short and J 4 bases short, with 11 bases between. There are 14 residues in the CDR3. Germline lookup yields CDR1 MNHEY and CDR2 SVGEGT. In DNA form, the CDR3 reads TGTGCCAGCAGTTACGCTGTAGGGACCTATGGCTACACCTTC. Translating it yields CASSYAVGTYGYTF.

A note on this clonotype: The CDR3 does not end in the conserved phenylalanine or tryptophan, so this is likely a read error. The V and J genes are TRBV7-9 and TRBJ2-1, with TRBD2 identical over 15 bases. The CDR3 length is 15 residues. Trimming at V came to 6 bases and at J to 7 bases, leaving 4 bases not matched to a gene. The V gene's germline CDR1 is SEHNR and CDR2 FQNEAQ (reference sequence). The CDR3 loop is CASRSGTSGRNEQFS. In DNA form, the CDR3 reads TGTGCCAGCAGGTCCGGGACTAGCGGGAGGAATGAGCAGTTCTCC.

Remarks on this clonotype: One end of the junction does not line up with germline, which may come from a read error. The chain is built from TRBV12-3 or TRBV12-4 and TRBJ2-5, with D possibly being TRBD2 (6 bases). The CDR3 length is 14 residues. The CDR3 here is CASSRDLIQESQYF. CDR3 nucleotides: TGTGCCAGCAGTCGGGACTTGATACAAGAGTCCCAGTACTTC.

The chain uses TRBV7-2 and TRBJ1-2; TRBD1 matches 7 bases. The CDR3 extends over 15 amino acids. The V gene end was trimmed by 1 base and the J gene end by 4 bases; junction bases not matched to a gene: 6. The V gene's germline CDR1 is SGHTA and CDR2 FQGNSA. CDR3 loop: CASSLVVGTAYGYTF. The CDR3 nucleotides read TGTGCCAGCAGCTTAGTGGTCGGGACAGCCTATGGCTACACCTTC.

With respect to this clonotype: A much more abundant neighbour one base away suggests this may be a read error. V usage is TRBV29-1 and J usage is TRBJ2-7; D is perhaps TRBD1 (6 bases). This CDR3 contains 13 residues. Germline V CDR1 and CDR2: SQVTM, ANQGSEA. Trimming took 6 bases from V and 12 from J, leaving 24 bases between them. The CDR3 DNA sequence: TGCAGCGTCGCCACAGGGTTTCAAGAGACCCGGTACTTC. Its translation: CSVATGFQETRYF.

V and J are TRBV28 and TRBJ1-1, with D possibly TRBD1 on 5 matching bases. Germline V gene sequence: CDR1 MDHEN, CDR2 SYDVKM. V lost 6 bases and J lost 7, with 18 bases in between. This CDR3 region has 14 residues. The DNA for the CDR3 is TGTGCCAGCAGCTTCGAGTCCGGACAAGTTGAAGCTTTCTTT. Translated: CASSFESGQVEAFF.

This clonotype has just a few counts. The V and J genes are TRBV6-6 and TRBJ2-3; D remains unclear. V lost 6 bases, J lost 3 bases, and 7 bases lay in between. The V gene's germline CDR1 is MNHNY and CDR2 SVGAGI (reference sequence). The CDR3 runs 12 residues. CDR3 sequence (DNA): TGTGCCAGCAGCGCACAGACAGATACGCAGTATTTT. It encodes CASSAQTDTQYF.

The rearrangement uses TRBV6-2 or TRBV6-3 and TRBJ1-5, with 11 bases matching TRBD1. This CDR3 contains 19 residues. Germline loops: CDR1 MNHEY, CDR2 SVGEGT. After removal of 0 bases from V and 4 bases from J, the junction contained 11 bases not matched to a gene. CDR3 in amino acids: CASSYSKVDRGRLNQPQHF. CDR3 DNA sequence: TGTGCCAGCAGTTACTCGAAGGTGGACAGGGGGCGTCTAAATCAGCCCCAGCATTTT.

The gene calls are TRBV11-1 and TRBJ2-4; D unresolved. The J call is uncertain, as TRBJ2-7 better fits the DNA end. CDR3 size: 12 residues. Per the germline V gene, CDR1 is SGHAT and CDR2 is FQDESV (reference sequence). Here the CDR3 DNA reads TGTGCCAGCAGGGCTCGTTTGGGCGAGCAGTACTTC. It specifies CASRARLGEQYF.

The J gene is TRBJ1-1, the V gene TRBV7-2; TRBD1 aligns across 7 bases. The germline gives CDR1 SGHTA, CDR2 FQGNSA. V trimming: 4 bases; J trimming: 0 bases; junction bases outside the gene matches: 8. This CDR3 is built from 16 residues. CDR3 in DNA: TGTGCCAGCAGCTGGATGGACGGGACAGTGAACACTGAAGCTTTCTTT. Its protein is CASSWMDGTVNTEAFF.